These 28 T cell receptor beta chains originate from one sample sequenced in a study of shared clonotypes between healthy human individuals. Repertoires were generated with immunoSEQ multiplex PCR, while TCRdb's copy carries only in-frame clones and drops some. The data show about 600,000 clones, less than 97% seen once. Terminally differentiated effector memory CD45RA+ cells were excluded from the naive CD8 cells, which were CD45RO-negative and positively selected for CCR7. Source material: naive CD8+ T cells sorted from blood. The receptors derive from a woman aged 30 to 39 in good health.

This rearrangement joins TRBV28 to TRBJ2-7, with D perhaps matching TRBD1 or TRBD2 (5 bases each). CDR3 size: 13 residues. The germline V gene encodes CDR1 MDHEN and CDR2 SYDVKM. V lost 9 bases to trimming and J lost 7 bases, with 19 bases between them. CDR3 DNA sequence: TGTGCCAGTTCGCGACTCACCTGGGGGGAGCAGTACTTC. Its protein is CASSRLTWGEQYF.

The genes are TRBV7-9 and TRBJ2-1; unclear D gene. This CDR3 comprises 13 residues. Trimming removed 3 bases from V and 9 bases from J, with 12 bases in between. Looked up from germline, CDR1 is SEHNR and CDR2 is FQNEAQ (reference sequence). The CDR3 spells CASSLGYPSEQFF. The DNA for the CDR3 is TGTGCCAGCAGCTTGGGATATCCATCTGAGCAGTTCTTC.

The V gene is TRBV9, the J gene TRBJ2-2, with TRBD1 matching 8 bases. From germline, CDR1 is SGDLS and CDR2 YYNGEE. The CDR3 sequence is 15 residues long. V shed 3 bases, J shed 3 bases, and the junction held 4 bases outside the gene matches. The CDR3 DNA is TGTGCCAGCAGCGGAACAGGGGGGTACACCGGGGAGCTGTTTTTT. This sequence encodes CASSGTGGYTGELFF.

The chain is built from TRBV4-1 and TRBJ2-7; 8 bases line up with TRBD1. This CDR3 contains 16 residues. V trimming: 3 bases; J trimming: 1 base; junction bases outside the gene matches: 8. Germline values: CDR1 MGHRA, CDR2 YSYEKL. The CDR3 spells CASSQGSGQGSYEQYF. CDR3 nucleotide sequence: TGCGCCAGCAGCCAGGGAAGCGGACAGGGTTCCTACGAGCAGTACTTC.

This clone appeared once. This sequence joins TRBV28 and TRBJ1-5, with D hard to call. CDR3 size: 13 residues. V lost 3 bases and J 3 bases, leaving 6 bases between the germline ends. Per germline, CDR1 MDHEN and CDR2 SYDVKM. The CDR3 coding sequence is TGTGCCAGCAGTTTTCCGTTCAATCAGCCCCAGCATTTT. This gives the protein CASSFPFNQPQHF.

The V gene is TRBV15, the J gene TRBJ2-1; D may be TRBD2 (5 bases). The V end was cut by 6 bases, the J end by 5 bases, with 14 bases between. Germline CDR1 reads LNHNV; CDR2 reads YYDKDF (reference sequence). CDR3 length: 14 amino acids. The chain's CDR3 is CATSWRVNDNEQFF. CDR3 nucleotides: TGTGCCACCAGTTGGCGGGTTAACGACAATGAGCAGTTCTTC.

This clone showed up just once. The genes are TRBV7-9 and TRBJ1-1; the D is unclear. V was shortened by 5 bases and J by 4 bases, with 20 bases between the two germline ends. Germline V gives CDR1 SEHNR, CDR2 FQNEAQ (reference sequence). The CDR3 has 16 amino acids. The CDR3 DNA is TGTGCCAGCAGCCTCACCTCCCCGGCAAGAGGCACTGAAGCTTTCTTT. This gives the protein CASSLTSPARGTEAFF. Filled out from reference TRBV7-9 and TRBJ1-1, the complete variable domain reads DTGVSQNPRHKITKRGQNVTFRCDPISEHNRLYWYRQTLGQGPEFLTYFQNEAQLEKSRLLSDRFSAERPKGSFSTLEIQRTEQGDSAMYLCASSLTSPARGTEAFFGQGTRLTVV.

This clone was counted a few times. The genes are TRBV11-2 and TRBJ1-1, with D hard to call. The germline V gene encodes CDR1 SGHAT and CDR2 FQNNGV. CDR3 length: 12 residues. V lost 2 bases, J lost 5 bases, and 6 bases lay in between. The CDR3 region has the DNA TGTGCCAGCAGCTTAAGCAGGACTGAAGCTTTCTTT. This sequence encodes CASSLSRTEAFF.

The chain carries TRBV27 and TRBJ2-1, with no clear D. Germline CDR1 reads MNHEY; CDR2 reads SMNVEV (reference sequence). The CDR3 is 14 residues long. Trimming stripped 3 bases from V and 2 bases from J, with 8 bases between. This CDR3 is CASSFNSPYNEQFF. DNA for the CDR3: TGTGCCAGCAGTTTTAATAGCCCCTACAATGAGCAGTTCTTC.

CDR3 residues: CASSLGDREHDEQFF. CDR3 sequence (DNA): TGTGCCAGCAGCTTAGGGGACAGGGAGCACGATGAGCAGTTCTTC. The chain links TRBV7-9 to TRBJ2-1; 9 positions match TRBD1. The J segment lost 8 bases and the V segment lost 1 base, leaving 6 bases of the junction unmatched. The germline CDR1 and CDR2 sequences are SEHNR and FQNEAQ (reference sequence). The CDR3 extends over 15 amino acids.

The chain links TRBV10-2 to TRBJ2-7; D call uncertain. Trimming pared 5 bases from V and 0 bases from J, leaving 8 bases between. The CDR3 covers 13 residues. The germline gives CDR1 WSHSY, CDR2 SAAADI. Here the CDR3 reads CASSMTSSYEQYF. In DNA form, the CDR3 reads TGCGCCAGCAGTATGACGAGCTCCTACGAGCAGTACTTC.

The chain recombines TRBV6-5 with TRBJ2-3, with a possible D match to TRBD1 (6 bases). V dropped 5 bases and J dropped 3 bases, with 12 bases sitting between them. This CDR3 has 14 residues. CDR1 MNHEY and CDR2 SVGAGI come from the germline V gene. CDR3: CASSEGQGTDTQYF. CDR3 nucleotides: TGTGCCAGCAGTGAGGGACAAGGAACAGATACGCAGTATTTT.

The chain uses TRBV28 and TRBJ2-4; D unresolved. The V gene lost 7 bases and the J gene lost 3 bases, with 7 bases spanning the gap. This CDR3 comprises 12 residues. CDR1 is MDHEN and CDR2 is SYDVKM in the germline V gene. The CDR3: CASTGNKNIQYF. As DNA, the CDR3 is TGTGCCAGCACGGGTAACAAAAACATTCAGTACTTC.

The V and J genes are TRBV27 and TRBJ2-3; 7 nucleotides line up with TRBD2. This CDR3 comprises 14 residues. Germline V gene lookup returns CDR1 MNHEY and CDR2 SMNVEV (reference sequence). Trimming at V came to 8 bases and at J to 0 bases, leaving 5 bases not matched to a gene. CDR3: CASPGRVSTDTQYF. In DNA form, the CDR3 reads TGTGCCAGCCCTGGGAGGGTTAGCACAGATACGCAGTATTTT.

The V call is TRBV10-3, the J call TRBJ2-7; 8 positions agree with TRBD2. The ends lost 2 bases at V and 6 bases at J; junction bases unmatched: 6. Germline V gives CDR1 ENHRY, CDR2 SYGVKD. The CDR3 has 14 amino acids. DNA for the CDR3: TGTGCCATCAGTGAGCCGGGACTAGGAGGCGAGCAGTACTTC. This translates into CAISEPGLGGEQYF.

Points on this clone: The same CDR3 can be traced to other DNA sequences in this sample. The chain joins TRBV27 to TRBJ1-5; tentatively, D is TRBD1 (5 bases). Germline CDR1 reads MNHEY; CDR2 reads SMNVEV (reference sequence). Deletions cut 7 bases from V and 2 bases from J, with 12 bases between. The CDR3 length is 14 residues. CDR3 residues: CASTPGGGNQPQHF. Here the CDR3 DNA reads TGTGCCAGCACCCCCGGGGGGGGCAATCAGCCCCAGCATTTT.

This rearrangement joins TRBV9 to TRBJ2-7; 9 bases line up with TRBD1. J gave up 7 bases and V 4 bases, and 9 bases lay outside the gene matches. CDR1 is SGDLS, CDR2 YYNGEE, per germline. The CDR3 consists of 14 residues. The CDR3 spells CASSPRTGDEEQYF. The CDR3 region has the DNA TGTGCCAGCAGCCCCCGGACAGGGGACGAGGAGCAGTACTTC.

The chain combines TRBV5-1 with TRBJ1-1; D call uncertain. CDR1 is SGHRS and CDR2 is YFSETQ in the germline V gene. V shed 4 bases and J shed 1 base, with 2 bases lying between them. The CDR3 runs to 11 residues. The CDR3 here is CASSENTEAFF. The CDR3 nucleotides read TGCGCCAGCAGCGAGAACACTGAAGCTTTCTTT.

The chain combines TRBV28 with TRBJ1-1; no firm D call. Germline V CDR1 and CDR2: MDHEN, SYDVKM. The V gene lost 7 bases and the J gene lost 6 bases, with 9 bases spanning the gap. The CDR3 length is 11 residues. CDR3: CASTRAAEAFF. CDR3 DNA: TGTGCCAGCACCCGGGCCGCTGAAGCTTTCTTT.

CDR3 DNA: TGTGCCAGCAGCTCGGACCCGGGTTTTGGTTACAATGAGCAGTTCTTC. It is translated as CASSSDPGFGYNEQFF. The genes are TRBV5-6 and TRBJ2-1; D is undetermined. The ends were cut back, 3 bases at V and 4 bases at J, with 17 bases in the middle. Germline-derived CDR1 and CDR2 are SGHDT and YYEEEE. The CDR3 is 16 residues long.

The chain uses TRBV19 and TRBJ2-7; possibly TRBD1 or TRBD2 for D (5 bases each). The CDR3 is 14 residues long. Germline V gene data show CDR1 as LNHDA and CDR2 as SQIVND (reference sequence). Trimming removed 8 bases from V and 3 bases from J, with 17 bases in between. CDR3 DNA: TGTGCCAGTGACTCTGGGACGTCCGACTACGAGCAGTACTTC. This translates into CASDSGTSDYEQYF.

This sequence joins TRBV6-5 and TRBJ2-5, with TRBD1 matching 9 bases. The J call is uncertain, as TRBJ2-7 better fits the DNA end. The length of the CDR3 is 14 residues. Germline V gene sequence: CDR1 MNHEY, CDR2 SVGAGI. This CDR3 is CASSWTGEAYEQYF. The CDR3 nucleotides read TGTGCCAGCAGTTGGACAGGGGAGGCCTACGAGCAGTACTTC.

V is TRBV2 and J is TRBJ2-6; D not resolved. Per germline, CDR1 SNHLY and CDR2 FYNNEI. The CDR3 length is 13 residues. The ends were cut back, 9 bases at V and 4 bases at J, with 10 bases in the middle. CDR3: CARSEQGANVLTF. In DNA, the CDR3 is TGTGCCAGGTCGGAGCAAGGGGCCAACGTCCTGACTTTC.

This chain links TRBV11-3 with TRBJ2-1, with TRBD2 identical over 10 bases. The CDR3 runs to 16 residues. The J segment lost 8 bases and the V segment lost 4 bases, leaving 11 bases of the junction unmatched. Germline CDR1 is SGHNT and CDR2 is YENEEA. The CDR3 DNA sequence: TGTGCCAGCAGCTCGCGAGCCGGGACTAGCGTCGATGAGCAGTTCTTC. It encodes CASSSRAGTSVDEQFF.

The V call is TRBV19, the J call TRBJ2-2, with 7 bases lining up with TRBD2. CDR1 LNHDA and CDR2 SQIVND come from the germline V gene (reference sequence). The CDR3 runs to 17 residues. The V segment lost 4 bases and the J segment 0 bases; nucleotides outside the gene matches: 8. CDR3 nucleotide sequence: TGTGCCAGTAGTAGCCGTACTAGCGCGACGAACACCGGGGAGCTGTTTTTT. This gives the protein CASSSRTSATNTGELFF. Looking up the rest from reference TRBV19 and TRBJ2-2 gives the full variable domain: DGGITQSPKYLFRKEGQNVTLSCEQNLNHDAMYWYRQDPGQGLRLIYYSQIVNDFQKGDIAEGYSVSREKKESFPLTVTSAQKNPTAFYLCASSSRTSATNTGELFFGEGSRLTVL.

The V and J genes are TRBV27 and TRBJ2-5; D uncertain. Germline assignment: CDR1 MNHEY and CDR2 SMNVEV (reference sequence). Trimming pared 3 bases from V and 3 bases from J, leaving 5 bases between. The CDR3 is 12 amino acids. CDR3 coding DNA: TGTGCCAGCAGTTTGGATAAAGAGACCCAGTACTTC. Translating gives CASSLDKETQYF.

This clone has only one observation. This chain connects TRBV7-9 to TRBJ2-7, with D tentatively TRBD1 (5 bases). The CDR3 sequence is 12 residues long. Germline V gene sequence: CDR1 SEHNR, CDR2 FQNEAQ (reference sequence). V was pared by 6 bases and J by 6 bases, with 12 bases between. CDR3 sequence reads: CASSLDKSEQYF. The CDR3 DNA sequence: TGTGCCAGCAGTTTGGACAAAAGCGAGCAGTACTTC.

The chain combines TRBV28 with TRBJ2-7; D remains ambiguous. Trimming shortened V by 4 bases and J by 6 bases, and 22 bases separated the two germline ends. The CDR3 length is 16 residues. Germline V gene sequence: CDR1 MDHEN, CDR2 SYDVKM. The CDR3, as DNA: TGTGCCAGCAGTTCCCCAGGTGTGGCGTGGTTTGCCGAGCAGTACTTC. Protein sequence: CASSSPGVAWFAEQYF.